A single sample gave rise to the 27 T cell receptor beta chains below, sequenced in a study of blood T cells in healthy people across ages. Using a J-beta primer mix together with a sample-barcoded 5' primer, a second PCR was run for roughly 6 to 11 cycles. A single record per CDR3 protein comes from TCRdb applying MiXCR to the 5' RACE reads. The table includes fewer than 2,000,000 distinct CDR3 sequences, roughly 32% detected once. The sequenced sample was blood. These TCRs come from a woman aged 25 to 39 in good health.

The sample holds a few counts of this clonotype. This chain uses TRBV27 with TRBJ1-1; 7 bases line up with TRBD1. The J segment lost 8 bases and the V segment lost 5 bases, leaving 5 bases of the junction unmatched. Germline assignment: CDR1 MNHEY and CDR2 SMNVEV (reference sequence). This CDR3 comprises 12 residues. The CDR3 loop is CASSGRGQEAFF. The CDR3 coding sequence is TGTGCCAGCAGTGGGAGGGGGCAGGAAGCTTTCTTT.

For this clonotype: This may stem from a read error, because a much larger clone lies one nucleotide away. The chain recombines TRBV4-1 with TRBJ2-3, with 10 bases aligning to TRBD1. The length of the CDR3 is 14 residues. The germline CDR1 and CDR2 sequences are MGHRA and YSYEKL. DNA of the CDR3: TGCGCCAGCAGCCAGACAGGGGGCACAGATGCGCAGTATTTT. This encodes CASSQTGGTDAQYF.

This clonotype has more than one count but fewer than ten. The genes are TRBV20-1 and TRBJ2-1; TRBD2 matches at 15 bases. Germline values: CDR1 DFQATT, CDR2 SNEGSKA (reference sequence). The CDR3 is 18 amino acids. After removal of 0 bases from V and 4 bases from J, the junction contained 7 bases not matched to a gene. The CDR3 reads CSARDRTSGRGKYNEQFF. For the CDR3, the DNA is TGCAGTGCTAGAGATAGGACTAGCGGGAGGGGCAAATACAATGAGCAGTTCTTC.

This clonotype was recorded a few times. The germline gene is not matched at one end of the junction; a read error may be the cause. The genes are TRBV20-1 and TRBJ2-1, with 9 positions matching TRBD2. This CDR3 contains 15 residues. The germline V gene has CDR1 DFQATT and CDR2 SNEGSKA (reference sequence). This CDR3 is CGARISGRLYNEQFF. In DNA form, the CDR3 reads TGCGGTGCCAGGATTAGCGGGAGACTGTACAATGAGCAGTTCTTC.

A note on this clonotype: Just one base apart from a much larger clone, this may be a read error. The CDR3 region is CANSLGLADQETQYF. CDR3 coding DNA: TGTGCCAACAGCCTGGGACTAGCGGATCAAGAGACCCAGTACTTC. V is TRBV7-9 and J is TRBJ2-5; 11 bases align to TRBD2. CDR1 and CDR2 (germline): SEHNR, FQNEAQ (reference sequence). This CDR3 contains 15 residues.

This sequence joins TRBV4-1 and TRBJ2-3, with TRBD2 matching 8 bases. Germline CDR1 and CDR2: MGHRA and YSYEKL. Trimming at V came to 4 bases and at J to 5 bases, leaving 17 bases not matched to a gene. The CDR3 totals 18 residues. This CDR3 is CASSRTHTSGQRKDTQYF. As DNA, the CDR3 is TGCGCCAGCAGCCGTACCCATACTAGCGGCCAGCGGAAAGATACGCAGTATTTT.

This clonotype was seen a few times. The chain couples TRBV7-9 to TRBJ2-7; D possibly corresponds to TRBD2 (6 bases). From germline, CDR1 is SEHNR and CDR2 FQNEAQ (reference sequence). Trimming pared 4 bases from V and 1 base from J, leaving 23 bases between. The CDR3 contains 18 residues. For the CDR3, the DNA is TGTGCCAGCAGCTCAACTAAAATACCCGGGACTCCTTCCTACGAGCAGTACTTC. It encodes CASSSTKIPGTPSYEQYF.

This clonotype was detected many times. The chain carries TRBV4-2 and TRBJ2-1; unclear D gene. Between the trimmed V and J ends, which lost 0 bases and 4 bases, there was a span of 7 bases. The CDR3 consists of 14 residues. Germline CDR1 reads LGHNA; CDR2 reads YNFKEQ. The CDR3 region has the DNA TGTGCCAGCAGCCAAGAGTCAGCGTACAATGAGCAGTTCTTC. It codes for CASSQESAYNEQFF.

Turning to this clonotype: This may be a read error: a much more frequent sequence differs by one nucleotide. The CDR3 does not close with the conserved phenylalanine or tryptophan, likely indicating a read error. The chain couples TRBV27 to TRBJ1-2; D not resolved. Looked up from germline, CDR1 is MNHEY and CDR2 is SMNVEV (reference sequence). There are 13 residues in the CDR3. CDR3 region: CASSLSGGRGYTI. The CDR3 DNA sequence: TGTGCCAGCAGCTTATCGGGCGGGAGAGGCTACACCATC.

This clonotype appeared a few times. The chain joins TRBV5-1 to TRBJ2-1, with a weak D call TRBD2 (5 bases). Germline lookup yields CDR1 SGHRS and CDR2 YFSETQ. This CDR3 region has 16 residues. The V end was cut by 2 bases, the J end by 6 bases, with 18 bases between. As DNA, the CDR3 is TGCGCCAGCAGCTTTGAGCGTAGCGCGGTTGCCAATGAGCAGTTCTTC. It encodes CASSFERSAVANEQFF.

As regards this clonotype: One end of the junction is discordant with germline, which a read error may explain. The chain uses TRBV5-1 and TRBJ2-1; no firm D call. This CDR3 is 15 amino acids long. Germline V gene data show CDR1 as SGHRS and CDR2 as YFSETQ. CDR3 sequence reads: CASSLVSSSYSEQFF. The DNA of the CDR3 is TGCGCCAGCAGCTTGGTCTCGAGCTCCTACAGTGAGCAGTTCTTC.

The rearrangement links TRBV9 to TRBJ1-1, with a weak D call TRBD1 (5 bases). This CDR3 contains 13 residues. Germline values: CDR1 SGDLS, CDR2 YYNGEE. Trimming removed 6 bases at V and 1 base at J, with 10 bases between. CDR3 in amino acids: CASTRDQNTEAFF. CDR3 coding DNA: TGTGCCAGCACTCGGGACCAGAACACTGAAGCTTTCTTT.

V is TRBV12-3 or TRBV12-4 and J is TRBJ2-3; unclear D gene. Trimming cost V 6 bases and J 4 bases, with 14 bases left between them. The CDR3 contains 14 residues. This chain's CDR3 is CASSFLYSADTQYF. The CDR3 DNA reads TGTGCCAGCAGCTTTCTATACTCCGCAGATACGCAGTATTTT.

This chain joins TRBV20-1 and TRBJ2-6; TRBD2 might be the D (6 bases). Germline assignment: CDR1 DFQATT and CDR2 SNEGSKA (reference sequence). The CDR3 has 14 residues. V gave up 0 bases and J gave up 8 bases, with 11 bases separating them. The CDR3 DNA is TGCAGTGCTAGAGATAGGGGCGGGACCAACGTCCTGACTTTC. Translating gives CSARDRGGTNVLTF.

The J gene is TRBJ2-1, the V gene TRBV4-2, with 12 nucleotides matching TRBD2. This CDR3 has 18 residues. The germline V gene has CDR1 LGHNA and CDR2 YNFKEQ. V gave up 4 bases and J gave up 0 bases; unmatched junction bases: 7. For the CDR3, the DNA is TGTGCCAGCAGCCCCGAGACTAGCGGGGGCCGCTCCTACAATGAGCAGTTCTTC. The encoded protein is CASSPETSGGRSYNEQFF.

The rearrangement joins TRBV3-1 to TRBJ2-7; 7 bases are a match to TRBD2. CDR3 length: 16 residues. Germline CDR1 LGHDT, CDR2 YNNKEL (reference sequence). Trimming cost V 0 bases and J 3 bases; bases outside gene matches: 8. CDR3 DNA sequence: TGTGCCAGCAGCCAAGAGGGGAGGGGTTGGGTCTACGAGCAGTACTTC. This translates into CASSQEGRGWVYEQYF.

The chain uses TRBV11-2 and TRBJ2-3; 8 bases align to TRBD1. J was trimmed by 2 bases and V by 3 bases; bases with no gene match: 4. This CDR3 has 15 amino acids. The germline CDR1 and CDR2 sequences are SGHAT and FQNNGV. Here the CDR3 DNA reads TGTGCCAGCAGCTTGCAGGGGGCCTTCACAGATACGCAGTATTTT. This translates into CASSLQGAFTDTQYF.

This clonotype has more than one count but fewer than ten. V usage is TRBV27 and J usage is TRBJ2-4; 12 bases map to TRBD2. The end of the DNA is better explained by TRBJ2-7, so the J call may be wrong. Per germline, CDR1 MNHEY and CDR2 SMNVEV (reference sequence). CDR3 length equals 18 residues. This chain's CDR3 is CASSSNPGLAGSTYEQYF. CDR3 nucleotides: TGTGCCAGCAGTTCCAACCCGGGACTAGCGGGTTCTACCTACGAGCAGTACTTC.

Only a few counts were recorded for this clonotype. The CDR3, as DNA: TGTGCCAGCAGCCCGGGATGGACAGATAAAGAGACCCAGTACTTC. Translated: CASSPGWTDKETQYF. This chain connects TRBV6-6 to TRBJ2-4; TRBD1 might be the D (6 bases). The tail of the sequence fits TRBJ2-5 better, so the J call may be wrong. The CDR3 contains 15 residues. The germline CDR1 and CDR2 sequences are MNHNY and SVGAGI (reference sequence).

The gene calls are TRBV29-1 and TRBJ1-4, with 9 bases that match TRBD1. Germline lookup yields CDR1 SQVTM and CDR2 ANQGSEA. The CDR3 loop spans 14 amino acids. V was clipped by 7 bases and J by 6 bases; unmatched bases: 9. The CDR3 DNA follows: TGCAGCGCCGGGGGACAGGGAAAATATGAAAAACTGTTTTTT. The encoded protein is CSAGGQGKYEKLFF.

This clonotype showed up just a few times. The chain combines TRBV20-1 with TRBJ2-3; the match to TRBD2 covers 13 bases. Looked up from germline, CDR1 is DFQATT and CDR2 is SNEGSKA (reference sequence). The trim removed 3 bases at V and 0 bases at J, leaving 12 bases unmatched. The CDR3 is 19 residues long. CDR3 DNA: TGCAGTGCTAGGGTGACTAGCGGGAGGTCTGAATTTAGCACAGATACGCAGTATTTT. The encoded protein is CSARVTSGRSEFSTDTQYF.

This clonotype showed up just once. The rearrangement joins TRBV3-1 to TRBJ2-2; tentatively, D is TRBD1 (6 bases). V was pared by 7 bases and J by 0 bases, with 12 bases between. The CDR3 covers 15 residues. Germline lookup yields CDR1 LGHDT and CDR2 YNNKEL (reference sequence). The CDR3: CASTTGPTNTGELFF. In nucleotides, the CDR3 is TGTGCCAGCACCACAGGGCCGACGAACACCGGGGAGCTGTTTTTT.

The chain recombines TRBV28 with TRBJ2-7; TRBD2 is a possible D gene (5 bases). V was shortened by 3 bases and J by 7 bases, with 13 bases between the two germline ends. The germline gives CDR1 MDHEN, CDR2 SYDVKM. This CDR3 has 13 residues. The CDR3 nucleotides are TGTGCCAGCAGTTTTGTCTCGGGGATAGAGCAGTACTTC. As protein: CASSFVSGIEQYF.

This clonotype was detected many times. The gene calls are TRBV15 and TRBJ2-3, with 10 bases fitting TRBD2. The germline gives CDR1 LNHNV, CDR2 YYDKDF (reference sequence). Trimming at V came to 0 bases and at J to 2 bases, leaving 5 bases not matched to a gene. The CDR3 runs 17 residues. CDR3 DNA sequence: TGTGCCACCAGCAGAGATTCTCTAGCGGGGGACACAGATACGCAGTATTTT. Residues: CATSRDSLAGDTDTQYF.

This clonotype was picked up a small number of times. The gene calls are TRBV28 and TRBJ2-1; 9 nucleotides agree with TRBD2. CDR3 size: 17 residues. Trimming removed 1 base from V and 6 bases from J; junction bases left unmatched: 10. Germline CDR1 MDHEN, CDR2 SYDVKM. Here the CDR3 reads CASSLSLWREGPNEQFF. As DNA, the CDR3 is TGTGCCAGCAGTTTATCCCTCTGGCGGGAGGGCCCCAATGAGCAGTTCTTC.

This clonotype was picked up a small number of times. The chain is built from TRBV6-6 and TRBJ2-7; 8 bases map to TRBD1. The V gene's germline CDR1 is MNHNY and CDR2 SVGAGI (reference sequence). CDR3 length: 15 residues. The junction had 8 bases not matched to a gene; V was cut back by 6 bases and J by 1 base. Here the CDR3 DNA reads TGTGCCAGCAGCCTCGGGGACAGGATATCCTACGAGCAGTACTTC. As protein: CASSLGDRISYEQYF.

This chain links TRBV20-1 with TRBJ2-3; 10 bases match TRBD1. Losses at the gene ends were 6 bases for V and 6 bases for J; bases not matched to a gene: 6. Germline V gene data show CDR1 as DFQATT and CDR2 as SNEGSKA (reference sequence). The CDR3 contains 13 residues. CDR3 coding DNA: TGCAGTGCCGCCGACAGGGGGCGGGATACGCAGTATTTT. This encodes CSAADRGRDTQYF.